This TCR beta chain was profiled in a study of CXCR3-negative and CXCR3-positive naive CD8 T cells. CDR3 length equals 14 residues. The germline V gene has CDR1 MNHEY and CDR2 SMNVEV (reference sequence). Libraries of TRB cDNA were made by 5' RACE and carried UMIs. From its re-call of the 5' RACE reads, TCRdb lists each CDR3 protein once, without DNA. This sample's clone table lists approximately 39,000 distinct CDR3 sequences. By frequency, this clonotype registers medium-sized. Sequencing was carried out using memory CD8+ T cells from blood. This clonotype was sampled from a human donor in good health. Some clones in this sample may be carry-over from other donors' samples. This rearrangement joins TRBV27 to TRBJ2-5; the TCRdb call, TRBD2, lacks DNA for checking. CDR3 residues: CASSSKTSGETQYF.